Below, 4 T cell receptor beta chains from the same sample are listed, as sequenced in a study of T cell responses to AZD1222 COVID-19 vaccine. The protocol was immunoSEQ multiplex PCR, while the TCRdb copy is restricted to in-frame clones and leaves out a portion. The data contain approximately 110,000 clones, around 83% of them singletons. The material sequenced was peripheral blood, taken 28 days after the second AZD1222 dose. The receptors shown here come from an adult who received the AZD1222 COVID-19 vaccine.

This clone was detected once. CDR3 protein: CASKTGNEKLFF. DNA of the CDR3: TGTGCCAGCAAGACAGGAAATGAAAAACTGTTTTTT. This sequence joins TRBV27 and TRBJ1-4; D is possibly TRBD1 (6 bases). This CDR3 has 12 residues. Germline CDR1 reads MNHEY; CDR2 reads SMNVEV (reference sequence). Trimming took off 7 bases at V and 5 bases at J, with 8 bases between the two ends.

This clone was detected a few times. This chain links TRBV5-4 with TRBJ2-7; D ambiguous. The germline gives CDR1 SGHNT, CDR2 YYREEE (reference sequence). This CDR3 contains 14 residues. V lost 4 bases to trimming and J lost 0 bases, with 11 bases between them. The CDR3 region is CASSPPGRSYEQYF. The CDR3 region has the DNA TGTGCCAGCAGCCCCCCCGGCCGCTCCTACGAGCAGTACTTC.

The rearrangement links TRBV3-1 (or the pseudogene TRBV3-2) to TRBJ1-2; maybe TRBD1 (6 bases). The CDR3 loop spans 13 amino acids. Germline-derived CDR1 and CDR2 are LGHDT and YNNKEL (reference sequence). V gave up 1 base and J gave up 8 bases, with 11 bases separating them. CDR3 in DNA: TGTGCCAGCAGCCAAGTACGAGGGGGAGGCTACACCTTC. Its protein is CASSQVRGGGYTF.

The gene calls are TRBV10-3 and TRBJ2-7, with no clear D. The CDR3 loop spans 14 amino acids. The V gene's germline CDR1 is ENHRY and CDR2 SYGVKD. The ends were cut back, 11 bases at V and 5 bases at J, with 22 bases in the middle. The CDR3 DNA reads TGTGCCGCATCGCAAGGAACCTCAAGCAACGAGCAGTACTTC. Its translation: CAASQGTSSNEQYF.